The 4 T cell receptor beta chains reported below all come from one sample, sequenced in a study of T cell repertoires in cytomegalovirus infection. MiXCR, run by TCRdb on the reads, gives a single entry per CDR3 protein. The sample records hundreds of thousands of distinct CDR3 sequences, about 17% being singletons. The specimen sequenced was PBMCs. The receptors originated from a human donor in good health (CMV status not recorded). Some clones in this sample may be carry-over from other donors' samples.

This clonotype was counted at least ten times. The chain recombines TRBV4-1 with TRBJ1-2; tentative D call: TRBD1 (6 bases). The CDR3 is 14 amino acids. Trimming took 1 base from V and 4 from J, leaving 10 bases between them. Germline-derived CDR1 and CDR2 are MGHRA and YSYEKL. The CDR3 DNA reads as TGCGCCAGCAGCCAAGTGGCAGGGGTCTATGGCTACACCTTC. Translation: CASSQVAGVYGYTF.

V gene TRBV5-4 combines with J gene TRBJ1-2, with D possibly matching TRBD1 (5 bases). Germline CDR1 is SGHNT and CDR2 is YYREEE (reference sequence). With 2 bases removed from V and 4 bases from J, the gap between germline ends came to 12 bases. The CDR3 spans 14 residues. CDR3 sequence reads: CASSLNAGIYGYTF. The CDR3 DNA follows: TGTGCCAGCAGCTTAAATGCAGGGATCTATGGCTACACCTTC.

This clonotype was detected ten times or more. The chain has TRBV6-1 and TRBJ1-5; maybe TRBD1 (5 bases). This CDR3 comprises 16 residues. V was pared by 6 bases and J by 4 bases, with 19 bases between. The germline gives CDR1 MNHNS, CDR2 SASEGT. Here the CDR3 reads CASRPLGQGRNQPQHF. The DNA of the CDR3 is TGTGCCAGCAGGCCCCTGGGGCAGGGCCGGAATCAGCCCCAGCATTTT.

The rearrangement joins TRBV7-9 to TRBJ1-2; 7 bases are a match to TRBD1. J gave up 0 bases and V 5 bases, and 15 bases lay outside the gene matches. Germline V gene lookup returns CDR1 SEHNR and CDR2 FQNEAQ (reference sequence). The CDR3 runs to 18 residues. The CDR3 coding sequence is TGTGCCAGCAGCCTATCAACCGGGACAGCGACGTCTAACTATGGCTACACCTTC. Its protein product is CASSLSTGTATSNYGYTF. Drawing the rest from reference TRBV7-9 and TRBJ1-2, the complete variable domain is DTGVSQNPRHKITKRGQNVTFRCDPISEHNRLYWYRQTLGQGPEFLTYFQNEAQLEKSRLLSDRFSAERPKGSFSTLEIQRTEQGDSAMYLCASSLSTGTATSNYGYTFGSGTRLTVV.